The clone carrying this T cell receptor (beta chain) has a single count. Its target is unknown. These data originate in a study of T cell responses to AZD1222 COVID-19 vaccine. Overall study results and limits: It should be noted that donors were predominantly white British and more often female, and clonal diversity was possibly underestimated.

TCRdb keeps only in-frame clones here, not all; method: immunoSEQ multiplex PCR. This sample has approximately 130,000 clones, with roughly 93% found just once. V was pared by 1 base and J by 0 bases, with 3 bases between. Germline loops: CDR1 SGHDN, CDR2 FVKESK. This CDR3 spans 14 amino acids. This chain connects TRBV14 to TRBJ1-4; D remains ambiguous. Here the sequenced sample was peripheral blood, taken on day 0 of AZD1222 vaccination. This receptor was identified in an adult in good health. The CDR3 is CASSQGPTNEKLFF. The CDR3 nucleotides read TGTGCCAGCAGCCAAGGCCCAACTAATGAAAAACTGTTTTTT.